One sample yielded the 29 T cell receptor beta chains listed below, sequenced in a study of blood T cell repertoires in COVID-19. The table came from immunoSEQ multiplex PCR; TCRdb's copy has only in-frame clones and leaves some out. The sample yields under 300,000 clones, approximately 90% seen once. Material: peripheral blood. The receptor set was obtained from a middle-aged woman who had recovered from COVID-19.

This clone was counted once. The gene calls are TRBV7-2 and TRBJ2-5; D is perhaps TRBD2 (6 bases). V dropped 5 bases and J dropped 5 bases, with 15 bases sitting between them. The CDR3 spans 14 residues. Germline lookup yields CDR1 SGHTA and CDR2 FQGNSA. The CDR3, as DNA: TGTGCCAGCAGCCCGGGACTCCCCGGGGAGACCCAGTACTTC. Residues: CASSPGLPGETQYF.

V gene TRBV7-9 combines with J gene TRBJ1-1; 9 bases agree with TRBD1. J lost 5 bases, V lost 5 bases, and 6 bases had no gene match. The CDR3 runs 14 residues. CDR1 and CDR2 from the germline V gene are SEHNR and FQNEAQ (reference sequence). The chain's CDR3 is CASSRGQGRTEAFF. The DNA of the CDR3 is TGTGCCAGCAGCCGCGGACAGGGGCGGACTGAAGCTTTCTTT.

The V and J genes are TRBV12-3 or TRBV12-4 and TRBJ1-1; D is unclear. CDR3 length: 13 amino acids. With 5 bases removed from V and 4 bases from J, the gap between germline ends came to 11 bases. DNA for the CDR3: TGTGCCAGCAGTCCCGGGTCTATCACTGAAGCTTTCTTT. It translates to CASSPGSITEAFF.

This sequence joins TRBV5-5 and TRBJ2-7; TRBD1 might be the D (6 bases). V was clipped by 1 base and J by 6 bases, with 20 bases between them. Germline V lookup: CDR1 SGHKS, CDR2 YYEKEE (reference sequence). CDR3 length: 16 residues. CDR3 in amino acids: CASSLTPRTALGEQYF. The CDR3, as DNA: TGTGCCAGCAGCTTGACCCCCAGGACAGCGTTAGGCGAGCAGTACTTC.

In this sample, this clone turned up once. The CDR3 loop reads CASSPPGLAGVGELFF. CDR3 nucleotide sequence: TGTGCCAGCAGCCCCCCGGGACTAGCGGGAGTCGGGGAGCTGTTTTTT. The V gene is TRBV7-9, the J gene TRBJ2-2, with 14 nucleotides matching TRBD2. The CDR3 totals 16 residues. J lost 7 bases, V lost 5 bases, and 6 bases had no gene match. Germline V gene lookup returns CDR1 SEHNR and CDR2 FQNEAQ (reference sequence).

The rearrangement joins TRBV24-1 to TRBJ2-7; possibly TRBD1 for D (5 bases). Germline V lookup: CDR1 KGHDR, CDR2 SFDVKD. There are 15 residues in the CDR3. Trimming shortened V by 3 bases and J by 5 bases, and 16 bases separated the two germline ends. CDR3 residues: CATSDSQGLVDEQYF. CDR3 DNA: TGTGCCACCAGTGATAGTCAGGGCCTTGTGGACGAGCAGTACTTC.

The V gene is TRBV2, the J gene TRBJ2-7, with unresolved D. The germline V gene encodes CDR1 SNHLY and CDR2 FYNNEI. V was shortened by 5 bases and J by 4 bases, with 12 bases between the two germline ends. This CDR3 region has 13 residues. Here the CDR3 DNA reads TGTGCCAGCAGTCCGAGAGCCAGGTACGAGCAGTACGTC. It is translated as CASSPRARYEQYV.

The V gene is TRBV20-1, the J gene TRBJ2-2; D call uncertain. Germline V gives CDR1 DFQATT, CDR2 SNEGSKA (reference sequence). The ends were cut back, 3 bases at V and 6 bases at J, with 5 bases in the middle. The CDR3 has 11 residues. CDR3 in DNA: TGCAGTGCTAGTCGTGCCGGGGAGCTGTTTTTT. Its protein product is CSASRAGELFF.

This clone was seen a few times. The chain joins TRBV19 to TRBJ2-1; 8 nucleotides match TRBD2. The ends lost 7 bases at V and 0 bases at J; junction bases unmatched: 17. In germline, CDR1 is LNHDA, CDR2 SQIVND (reference sequence). This CDR3 spans 19 amino acids. The CDR3 is CASTPLGLAGRSSYNEQFF. The CDR3 nucleotides are TGTGCCAGTACCCCCCTGGGGCTAGCGGGCCGAAGCTCCTACAATGAGCAGTTCTTC.

The chain employs TRBV6-6 and TRBJ2-2, with a weak D call TRBD2 (5 bases). Trimming shortened V by 8 bases and J by 7 bases, and 11 bases separated the two germline ends. The CDR3 has 12 amino acids. Germline V CDR1 and CDR2: MNHNY, SVGAGI (reference sequence). The CDR3 here is CASVGGGGELFF. As DNA, the CDR3 is TGTGCCAGCGTAGGTGGAGGCGGGGAGCTGTTTTTT.

This clone was detected only once. This chain uses TRBV7-9 with TRBJ2-7, with 9 bases fitting TRBD2. Trimming at V came to 0 bases and at J to 7 bases, leaving 10 bases not matched to a gene. This CDR3 region has 16 residues. Germline V lookup: CDR1 SEHNR, CDR2 FQNEAQ (reference sequence). The CDR3 protein is CASSLALVAGVGEQYF. In DNA form, the CDR3 reads TGTGCCAGCAGCTTAGCGCTGGTAGCGGGAGTTGGTGAGCAGTACTTC.

CDR3 DNA: TGTGCCAGCAGTCCCCGTGAAAAACTGTTTTTT. The encoded protein is CASSPREKLFF. V is TRBV2 and J is TRBJ1-4, with D unclear. CDR3 length equals 11 residues. Looked up from germline, CDR1 is SNHLY and CDR2 is FYNNEI. V lost 5 bases to trimming and J lost 7 bases, with 5 bases between them. Full variable domain (missing parts from reference TRBV2 and TRBJ1-4): EPEVTQTPSHQVTQMGQEVILRCVPISNHLYFYWYRQILGQKVEFLVSFYNNEISEKSEIFDDQFSVERPDGSNFTLKIRSTKLEDSAMYFCASSPREKLFFGSGTQLSVL.

This clone has only a few counts. The gene calls are TRBV24-1 and TRBJ1-2, with a tentative D call TRBD1 (5 bases). Germline V gene sequence: CDR1 KGHDR, CDR2 SFDVKD. V dropped 4 bases and J dropped 2 bases, with 13 bases sitting between them. This CDR3 region has 15 residues. CDR3 bases: TGTGCCACCAGTGACGGGGACTTGCCGAACTATGGCTACACCTTC. As protein: CATSDGDLPNYGYTF.

The chain is built from TRBV5-6 and TRBJ2-7; D is perhaps TRBD2 (7 bases). CDR1 and CDR2 from the germline V gene are SGHDT and YYEEEE. Trimming took 6 bases from V and 4 from J, leaving 20 bases between them. The CDR3 is 15 residues long. This chain's CDR3 is CASTAPGRGGYEQYF. CDR3 coding DNA: TGTGCCAGCACCGCCCCGGGTAGGGGGGGGTACGAGCAGTACTTC.

The rearrangement links TRBV12-3 or TRBV12-4 to TRBJ1-1, with unresolved D. Trimming removed 7 bases from V and 5 bases from J, with 8 bases in between. This CDR3 spans 11 amino acids. For the CDR3, the DNA is TGTGCCAGCACCCCGCGGACTGAAGCTTTCTTT. Protein: CASTPRTEAFF.

The count of this clone is one. This chain joins TRBV6-5 and TRBJ1-5, with 8 bases aligning to TRBD1. V shed 6 bases, J shed 4 bases, and the junction held 8 bases outside the gene matches. The CDR3 has 15 amino acids. Germline loops: CDR1 MNHEY, CDR2 SVGAGI. The CDR3 sequence: CASSLTGVGNQPQHF. The DNA of the CDR3 is TGTGCCAGCAGCTTGACAGGGGTTGGGAATCAGCCCCAGCATTTT.

This chain uses TRBV20-1 with TRBJ1-1; weak D call: TRBD1 (5 bases). Germline V gives CDR1 DFQATT, CDR2 SNEGSKA (reference sequence). Trimming took 0 bases from V and 10 from J, leaving 9 bases between them. CDR3 length: 11 amino acids. In DNA, the CDR3 is TGCAGTGCTAGAGATTCGGGGGGAGCTTTCTTT. This codes for CSARDSGGAFF.

V is TRBV10-2 and J is TRBJ1-1; 9 bases agree with TRBD1. The V segment lost 5 bases and the J segment 6 bases; nucleotides outside the gene matches: 4. The CDR3 spans 13 residues. Germline loops: CDR1 WSHSY, CDR2 SAAADI. The CDR3 region is CASSPQGAAEAFF. Written as DNA, the CDR3 is TGCGCCAGCAGTCCACAGGGGGCCGCTGAAGCTTTCTTT.

The chain is built from TRBV3-1 (or the pseudogene TRBV3-2) and TRBJ2-7; weak D call: TRBD1 (5 bases). Germline V gene data show CDR1 as LGHDT and CDR2 as YNNKEL (reference sequence). V lost 5 bases to trimming and J lost 2 bases, with 10 bases between them. The CDR3 is made up of 13 amino acids. The CDR3 loop reads CASSRGFTYEQYF. The CDR3 DNA is TGTGCCAGCAGCAGGGGCTTTACCTACGAGCAGTACTTC.

This chain joins TRBV6-2 or TRBV6-3 and TRBJ1-2, with 7 positions matching TRBD1. This CDR3 spans 17 amino acids. V dropped 6 bases and J dropped 0; count of bases not matched to a gene: 13. CDR1 and CDR2 (germline): MNHEY, SVGEGT. The CDR3 spells CASSSRDRGTSNYGYTF. The CDR3 DNA sequence: TGTGCCAGCAGCTCCCGGGACAGAGGGACCTCTAACTATGGCTACACCTTC.

This clone was counted once. The V call is TRBV7-3, the J call TRBJ2-1; TRBD2 agrees at 7 bases. The CDR3 runs 15 residues. Trimming at V came to 5 bases and at J to 3 bases, leaving 7 bases not matched to a gene. Germline lookup yields CDR1 SGHTA and CDR2 FQGTGA. CDR3 sequence reads: CASSPFGGSYNEQFF. The CDR3 nucleotides are TGTGCCAGCAGCCCCTTCGGCGGGAGCTACAATGAGCAGTTCTTC.

The chain is built from TRBV30 and TRBJ1-1; no clear D gene. The V end was cut by 0 bases, the J end by 3 bases, with 11 bases between. Germline V CDR1 and CDR2: GTSNPN, SVGIG (reference sequence). The CDR3 consists of 14 residues. The CDR3 region is CAWSVGDVDTEAFF. CDR3 nucleotides: TGTGCCTGGAGTGTCGGGGATGTAGACACTGAAGCTTTCTTT.

This sequence joins TRBV19 and TRBJ2-7, with 9 bases identical to TRBD2. V shed 6 bases, J shed 1 base, and the junction held 7 bases outside the gene matches. This CDR3 is built from 15 residues. Germline CDR1 and CDR2: LNHDA and SQIVND (reference sequence). The CDR3 spells CASRQAGGGSYEQYF. The CDR3 coding sequence is TGTGCCAGTAGGCAAGCGGGAGGTGGATCCTACGAGCAGTACTTC.

This clone has just a few counts. The CDR3, as DNA: TGTGCCAGCAGCCTGACAGGGGGGTACAATGAGCAGTTCTTC. It codes for CASSLTGGYNEQFF. The chain joins TRBV6-5 to TRBJ2-1; 9 bases are a match to TRBD1. CDR3 length: 14 amino acids. CDR1 MNHEY and CDR2 SVGAGI come from the germline V gene. Trimming removed 6 bases from V and 4 bases from J; junction bases left unmatched: 4.

The V call is TRBV4-1, the J call TRBJ2-1; TRBD2 matches at 8 bases. Unmatched junction bases numbered 16, after V lost 7 bases and J lost 5 bases. This CDR3 comprises 17 residues. CDR1 and CDR2 from the germline V gene are MGHRA and YSYEKL. This CDR3 reads CASTPRYGGVGDNEQFF. Here the CDR3 DNA reads TGCGCCAGCACCCCTCGGTACGGGGGGGTTGGGGACAATGAGCAGTTCTTC.

The chain is built from TRBV16 and TRBJ1-6, with D possibly being TRBD1 (6 bases). The CDR3 is 14 amino acids. Per germline, CDR1 KGHSY and CDR2 FQNENV. V was clipped by 8 bases and J by 8 bases, with 16 bases between them. The CDR3: CASEPGVGDSPLHF. The CDR3 DNA is TGTGCCAGCGAACCAGGGGTTGGGGATTCACCCCTCCACTTT.

J is TRBJ2-2 and V is TRBV19; 10 bases fit TRBD1. V lost 4 bases to trimming and J lost 5 bases; unmatched junction nucleotides: 7. This CDR3 is 16 amino acids long. In germline, CDR1 is LNHDA, CDR2 SQIVND (reference sequence). CDR3 residues: CASSTRDRGFTGELFF. The CDR3 DNA sequence: TGTGCCAGTAGTACCCGGGACAGGGGCTTTACCGGGGAGCTGTTTTTT. The full variable domain, completed using reference TRBV19 and TRBJ2-2, is DGGITQSPKYLFRKEGQNVTLSCEQNLNHDAMYWYRQDPGQGLRLIYYSQIVNDFQKGDIAEGYSVSREKKESFPLTVTSAQKNPTAFYLCASSTRDRGFTGELFFGEGSRLTVL.

Here the CDR3 reads CAWSVGGYNEQFF. The CDR3 DNA reads TGTGCCTGGAGTGTAGGCGGCTACAATGAGCAGTTCTTC. This chain links TRBV30 with TRBJ2-1; no clear D gene. CDR1 and CDR2 from the germline V gene are GTSNPN and SVGIG (reference sequence). Trimming pared 0 bases from V and 3 bases from J, leaving 6 bases between. The CDR3 consists of 13 residues.

This clone was counted only a few times. This chain links TRBV6-5 with TRBJ2-7, with D uncertain. Germline V lookup: CDR1 MNHEY, CDR2 SVGAGI. The V gene lost 5 bases and the J gene lost 8 bases, with 19 bases spanning the gap. CDR3 size: 14 residues. As DNA, the CDR3 is TGTGCCAGCAGTCTCCGGGTCCCCCTTGAGCAGCAGTACTTC. Residues: CASSLRVPLEQQYF.